The clone carrying this T cell receptor (beta chain) turned up a few times. The antigen is unknown. This sample is part of a study of CD8 T cells in ankylosing spondylitis. Study-wide points: Disease-associated clones were CD8+ and fairly uncommon in peripheral blood. Several highly homologous variants made up a TCR beta motif, and this motif appeared characteristic of ankylosing spondylitis blood.

Germline V CDR1 and CDR2: MGHRA, YSYEKL. V was trimmed by 0 bases and J by 10 bases, leaving 16 bases between them. CDR3 length equals 14 residues. A single record per CDR3 protein comes from TCRdb applying MiXCR to the 5' RACE reads. The sample lists over 700,000 distinct CDR3 sequences; roughly 20% were seen once. The sequenced material came from blood, either unsorted or a sorted T cell fraction (not recorded which). The TCR originated in a male donor with ankylosing spondylitis. The chain joins TRBV4-1 to TRBJ2-7, with D possibly being TRBD1 or TRBD2 (5 bases each). The CDR3 DNA reads as TGCGCCAGCAGCCAAGAGGGGACGGCCCCGATTCAGTACTTC. Protein sequence: CASSQEGTAPIQYF.